This record covers a single T cell receptor (beta chain). Its antigen is still unknown. Just one base apart from a much larger clone, this may be a read error. Unique molecular identifiers (one per individual cDNA molecule) were attached. Each CDR3 protein gets one entry after TCRdb re-called the 5' RACE reads with MiXCR. Among roughly 100,000 distinct CDR3 sequences listed, less than 15% were seen once. This specimen belongs to a study of early T cells in non-severe SARS-CoV-2 infection. Germline CDR1 SGHTA, CDR2 FQGNSA. This CDR3 has 14 amino acids. Study outcomes and limitations: VDJdb-based matching was biased toward anti-spike CD8 responses and missed private and CD4 specificities.

The source material was whole blood. The J gene is TRBJ1-2, the V gene TRBV7-2, with no clear D. The TCR comes from an adult who was a healthcare worker with PCR-confirmed SARS-CoV-2 infection or an uninfected control (not recorded which). The CDR3 here is CGSSLAPVRYGYTF. In nucleotides, the CDR3 is TGTGGCAGCAGCTTAGCCCCGGTGCGCTATGGCTACACCTTC.